The T cell receptor (beta chain) described here comes from a study of cytomegalovirus exposure and HLA in healthy donors. Study observations and caveats: Looking again later, the authors saw that most CMV-associated TCR beta chains seemed HLA-restricted. In a later analysis, TCR beta V- and J-gene trimming was associated with a missense DCLRE1C variant. In a later analysis, HLA-associated TCR beta chains were more clonally expanded than equally common others. It was confirmed in vitro that a few of the CMV-associated chains were specific for CMV antigens.

Primers: 60 Vbeta forward and 13 Jbeta reverse. Sequenced by immunoSEQ multiplex PCR; TCRdb stores in-frame clones only, minus some. Of under 200,000 clones detected, roughly 72% appear once; the ten largest clones hold 1.5% to 1.9%. This clone was found a few times. The antigen remains undetermined. The sample was PBMCs. This sequence originates from a man in his forties in good health and CMV-seronegative.

CDR3: CASSSPLFSGRNYEQYF. CDR3 DNA sequence: TGTGCCAGCAGCTCACCCCTTTTTAGCGGGAGGAACTACGAGCAGTACTTC. V is TRBV7-9 and J is TRBJ2-7; TRBD2 matches at 10 bases. With 4 bases clipped from V and 3 bases from J, the junction kept 12 bases outside the gene matches. The V gene's germline CDR1 is SEHNR and CDR2 FQNEAQ (reference sequence). The CDR3 length is 17 residues.